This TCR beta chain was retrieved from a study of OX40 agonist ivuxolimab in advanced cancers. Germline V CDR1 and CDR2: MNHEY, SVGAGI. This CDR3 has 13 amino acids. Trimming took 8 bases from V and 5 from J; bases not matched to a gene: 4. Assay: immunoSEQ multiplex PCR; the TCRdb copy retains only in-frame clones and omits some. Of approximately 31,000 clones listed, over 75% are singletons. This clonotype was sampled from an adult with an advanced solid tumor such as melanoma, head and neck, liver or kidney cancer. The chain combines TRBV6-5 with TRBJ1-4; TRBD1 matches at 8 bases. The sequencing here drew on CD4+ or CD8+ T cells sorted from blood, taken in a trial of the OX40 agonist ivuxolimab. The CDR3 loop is CASSDRENEKLFF. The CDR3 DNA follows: TGTGCCAGCTCGGACAGGGAAAATGAAAAACTGTTTTTT.